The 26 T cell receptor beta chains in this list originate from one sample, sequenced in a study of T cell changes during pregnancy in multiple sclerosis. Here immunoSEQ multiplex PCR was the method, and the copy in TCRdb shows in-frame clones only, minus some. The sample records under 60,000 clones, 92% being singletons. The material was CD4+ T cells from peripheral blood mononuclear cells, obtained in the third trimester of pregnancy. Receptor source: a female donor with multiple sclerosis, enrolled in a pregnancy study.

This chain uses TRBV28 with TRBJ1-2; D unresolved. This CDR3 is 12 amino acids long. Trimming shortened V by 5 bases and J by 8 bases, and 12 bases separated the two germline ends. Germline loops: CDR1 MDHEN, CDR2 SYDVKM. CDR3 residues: CASSQVVEGYTF. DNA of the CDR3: TGTGCCAGCAGTCAGGTGGTAGAGGGCTACACCTTC.

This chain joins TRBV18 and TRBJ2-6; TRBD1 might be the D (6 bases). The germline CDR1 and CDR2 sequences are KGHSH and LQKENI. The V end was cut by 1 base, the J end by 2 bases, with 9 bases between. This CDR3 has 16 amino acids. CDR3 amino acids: CASSPRQVAGANVLTF. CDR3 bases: TGTGCCAGCTCACCACGACAGGTAGCTGGGGCCAACGTCCTGACTTTC.

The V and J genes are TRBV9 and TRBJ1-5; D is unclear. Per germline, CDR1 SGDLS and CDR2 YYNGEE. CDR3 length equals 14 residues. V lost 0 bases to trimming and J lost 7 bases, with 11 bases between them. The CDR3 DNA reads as TGTGCCAGCAGCGTAGGGCCTGATGAACAGCCCCAGCATTTT. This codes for CASSVGPDEQPQHF.

CDR3 amino acids: CASSLSASYRFQETQYF. The DNA of the CDR3 is TGTGCCAGCAGCTTATCCGCCTCCTACAGGTTCCAAGAGACCCAGTACTTC. This sequence joins TRBV7-9 and TRBJ2-5; D perhaps matches TRBD1 (5 bases). Trimming shortened V by 2 bases and J by 1 base, and 17 bases separated the two germline ends. In germline, CDR1 is SEHNR, CDR2 FQNEAQ (reference sequence). CDR3 length equals 17 residues.

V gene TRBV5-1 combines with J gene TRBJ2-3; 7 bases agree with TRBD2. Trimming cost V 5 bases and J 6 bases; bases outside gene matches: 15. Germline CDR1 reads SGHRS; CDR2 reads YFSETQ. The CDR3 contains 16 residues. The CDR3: CASRLASGPLTDTQYF. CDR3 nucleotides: TGCGCCAGCAGACTGGCTAGCGGACCCTTGACGGATACGCAGTATTTT.

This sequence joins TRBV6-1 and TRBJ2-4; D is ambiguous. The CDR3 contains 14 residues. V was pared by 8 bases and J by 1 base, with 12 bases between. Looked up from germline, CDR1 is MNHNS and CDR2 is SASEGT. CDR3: CASAVLQAKNIQYF. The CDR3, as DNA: TGTGCCAGCGCGGTGCTGCAGGCCAAAAACATTCAGTACTTC.

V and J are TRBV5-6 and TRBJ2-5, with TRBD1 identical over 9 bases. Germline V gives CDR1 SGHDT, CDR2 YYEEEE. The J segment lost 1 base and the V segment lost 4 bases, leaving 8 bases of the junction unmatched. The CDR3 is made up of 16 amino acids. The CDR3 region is CASSPGTGRVQETQYF. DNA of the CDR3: TGTGCCAGCAGCCCAGGGACAGGGCGTGTCCAAGAGACCCAGTACTTC.

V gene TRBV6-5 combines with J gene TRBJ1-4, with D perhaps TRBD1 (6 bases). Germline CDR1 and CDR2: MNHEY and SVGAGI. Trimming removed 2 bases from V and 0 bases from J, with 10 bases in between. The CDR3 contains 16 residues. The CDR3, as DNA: TGTGCCAGCAGTTACGACAGGAGTGCAACTAATGAAAAACTGTTTTTT. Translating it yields CASSYDRSATNEKLFF.

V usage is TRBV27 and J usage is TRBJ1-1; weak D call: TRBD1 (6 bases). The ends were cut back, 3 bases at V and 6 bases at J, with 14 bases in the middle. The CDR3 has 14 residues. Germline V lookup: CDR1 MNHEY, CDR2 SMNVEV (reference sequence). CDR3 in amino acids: CASSLVGGVAEAFF. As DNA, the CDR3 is TGTGCCAGCAGTTTGGTAGGGGGAGTGGCTGAAGCTTTCTTT.

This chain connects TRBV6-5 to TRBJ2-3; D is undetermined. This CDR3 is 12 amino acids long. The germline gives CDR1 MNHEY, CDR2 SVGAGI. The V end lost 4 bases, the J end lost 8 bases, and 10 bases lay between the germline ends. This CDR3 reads CASSSSELTQYF. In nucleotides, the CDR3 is TGTGCCAGCAGTTCCTCGGAGCTTACGCAGTATTTT.

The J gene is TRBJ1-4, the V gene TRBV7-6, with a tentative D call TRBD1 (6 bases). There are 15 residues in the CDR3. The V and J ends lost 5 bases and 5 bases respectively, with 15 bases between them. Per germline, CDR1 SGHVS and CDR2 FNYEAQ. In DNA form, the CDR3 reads TGTGCCAGCAGCGGCTACAGGGCCGGGAATGAAAAACTGTTTTTT. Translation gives CASSGYRAGNEKLFF.

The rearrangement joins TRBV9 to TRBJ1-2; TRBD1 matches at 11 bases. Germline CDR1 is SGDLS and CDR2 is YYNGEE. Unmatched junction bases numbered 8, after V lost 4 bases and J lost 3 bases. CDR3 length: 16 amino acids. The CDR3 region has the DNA TGTGCCAGCAGCCCATATGGACAGGGGGCGCACTATGGCTACACCTTC. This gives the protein CASSPYGQGAHYGYTF.

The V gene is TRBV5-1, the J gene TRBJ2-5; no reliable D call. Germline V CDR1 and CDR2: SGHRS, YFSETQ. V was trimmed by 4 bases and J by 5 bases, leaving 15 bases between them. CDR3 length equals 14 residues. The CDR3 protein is CASSLKAGLETQYF. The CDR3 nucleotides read TGCGCCAGCAGCCTCAAGGCCGGGTTGGAGACCCAGTACTTC. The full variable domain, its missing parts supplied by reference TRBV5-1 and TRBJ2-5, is KAGVTQTPRYLIKTRGQQVTLSCSPISGHRSVSWYQQTPGQGLQFLFEYFSETQRNKGNFPGRFSGRQFSNSRSEMNVSTLELGDSALYLCASSLKAGLETQYFGPGTRLLVL.

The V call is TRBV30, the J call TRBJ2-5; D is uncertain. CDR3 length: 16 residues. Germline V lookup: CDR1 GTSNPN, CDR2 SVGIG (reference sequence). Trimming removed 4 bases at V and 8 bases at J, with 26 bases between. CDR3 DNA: TGTGCCTGGACCCCGAGCAGAGACCTGACAAGATATACCCAGTACTTC. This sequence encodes CAWTPSRDLTRYTQYF.

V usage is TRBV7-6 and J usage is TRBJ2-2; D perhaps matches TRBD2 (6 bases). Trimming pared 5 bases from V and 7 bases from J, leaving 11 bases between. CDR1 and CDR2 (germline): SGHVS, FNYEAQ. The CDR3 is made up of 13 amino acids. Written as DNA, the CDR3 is TGTGCCAGCAGCACGACTAGGGGCGGGGAGCTGTTTTTT. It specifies CASSTTRGGELFF.

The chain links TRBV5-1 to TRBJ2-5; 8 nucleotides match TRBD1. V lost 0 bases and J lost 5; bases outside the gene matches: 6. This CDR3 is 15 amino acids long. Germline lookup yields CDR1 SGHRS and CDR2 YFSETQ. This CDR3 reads CASSLAWTGRETQYF. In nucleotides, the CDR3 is TGCGCCAGCAGCTTGGCCTGGACAGGGAGGGAGACCCAGTACTTC.

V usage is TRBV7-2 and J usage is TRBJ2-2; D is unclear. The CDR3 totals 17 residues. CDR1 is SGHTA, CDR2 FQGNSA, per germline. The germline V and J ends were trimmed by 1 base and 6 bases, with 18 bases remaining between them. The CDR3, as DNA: TGTGCCAGCAGCTTAGATTTTAGTGTCCCGCCCGCCGGGGAGCTGTTTTTT. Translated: CASSLDFSVPPAGELFF. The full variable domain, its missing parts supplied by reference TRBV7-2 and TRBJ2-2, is GAGVSQSPSNKVTEKGKDVELRCDPISGHTALYWYRQSLGQGLEFLIYFQGNSAPDKSGLPSDRFSAERTGGSVSTLTIQRTQQEDSAVYLCASSLDFSVPPAGELFFGEGSRLTVL.

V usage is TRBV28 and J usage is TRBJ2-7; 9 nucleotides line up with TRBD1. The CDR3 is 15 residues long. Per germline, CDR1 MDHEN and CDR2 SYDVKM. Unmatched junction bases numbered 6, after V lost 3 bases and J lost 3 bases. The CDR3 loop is CASSFTGQGSYEQYF. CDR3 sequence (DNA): TGTGCCAGCAGTTTCACCGGACAGGGGAGCTACGAGCAGTACTTC.

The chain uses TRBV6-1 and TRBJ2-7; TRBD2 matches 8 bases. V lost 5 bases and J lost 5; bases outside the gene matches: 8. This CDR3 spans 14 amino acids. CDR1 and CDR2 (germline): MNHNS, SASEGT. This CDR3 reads CASSFSGRGDEQYF. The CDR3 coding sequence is TGTGCCAGCAGTTTCTCAGGGCGGGGGGACGAGCAGTACTTC.

CDR3 region: CASSLNRGLGLETQYF. Written as DNA, the CDR3 is TGTGCCAGCAGCTTAAACAGGGGGCTTGGGTTGGAGACCCAGTACTTC. The gene calls are TRBV5-4 and TRBJ2-5; 9 bases are a match to TRBD1. Looked up from germline, CDR1 is SGHNT and CDR2 is YYREEE (reference sequence). The CDR3 is 16 residues long. J gave up 5 bases and V 2 bases, and 10 bases lay outside the gene matches.

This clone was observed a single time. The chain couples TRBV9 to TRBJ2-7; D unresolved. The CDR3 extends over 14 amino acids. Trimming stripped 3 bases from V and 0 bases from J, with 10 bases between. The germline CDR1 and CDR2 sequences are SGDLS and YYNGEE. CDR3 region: CASSALVSSYEQYF. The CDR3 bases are TGTGCCAGCAGCGCCCTGGTGAGCTCCTACGAGCAGTACTTC.

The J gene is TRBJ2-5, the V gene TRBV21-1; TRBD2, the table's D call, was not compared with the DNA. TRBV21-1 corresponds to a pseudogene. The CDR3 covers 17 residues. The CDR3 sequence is CASSARLSSSRGETQYF. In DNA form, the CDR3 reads TGTGCCAGCAGCGCACGACTTTCTAGCTCCCGGGGGGAGACCCAGTACTTC.

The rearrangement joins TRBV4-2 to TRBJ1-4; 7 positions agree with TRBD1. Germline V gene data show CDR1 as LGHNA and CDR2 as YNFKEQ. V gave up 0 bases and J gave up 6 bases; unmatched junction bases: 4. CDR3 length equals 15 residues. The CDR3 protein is CASSQEWQGDEKLFF. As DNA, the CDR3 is TGTGCCAGCAGCCAAGAGTGGCAGGGGGATGAAAAACTGTTTTTT.

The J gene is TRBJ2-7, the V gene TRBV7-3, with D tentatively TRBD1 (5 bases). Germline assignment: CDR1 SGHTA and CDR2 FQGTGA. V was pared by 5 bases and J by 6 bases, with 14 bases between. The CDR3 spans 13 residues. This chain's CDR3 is CASSPTTQGEQYF. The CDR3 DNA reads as TGTGCCAGCAGCCCCACGACCCAGGGCGAGCAGTACTTC.

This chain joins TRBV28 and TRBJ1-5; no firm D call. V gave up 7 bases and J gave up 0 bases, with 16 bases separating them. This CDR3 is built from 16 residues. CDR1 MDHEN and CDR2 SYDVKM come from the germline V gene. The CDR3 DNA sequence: TGTGCCAGCAAGATTCGCGGCGCATATAGCAATCAGCCCCAGCATTTT. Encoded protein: CASKIRGAYSNQPQHF.

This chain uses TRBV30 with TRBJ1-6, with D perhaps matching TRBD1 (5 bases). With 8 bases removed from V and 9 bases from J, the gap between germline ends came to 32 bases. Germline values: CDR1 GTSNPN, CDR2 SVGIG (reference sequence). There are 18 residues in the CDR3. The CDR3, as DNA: TGTGCCGTAGAGGGTGGGACGGAGGGGCTATATGGCCTTTCACCCCTCCACTTT. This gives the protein CAVEGGTEGLYGLSPLHF.